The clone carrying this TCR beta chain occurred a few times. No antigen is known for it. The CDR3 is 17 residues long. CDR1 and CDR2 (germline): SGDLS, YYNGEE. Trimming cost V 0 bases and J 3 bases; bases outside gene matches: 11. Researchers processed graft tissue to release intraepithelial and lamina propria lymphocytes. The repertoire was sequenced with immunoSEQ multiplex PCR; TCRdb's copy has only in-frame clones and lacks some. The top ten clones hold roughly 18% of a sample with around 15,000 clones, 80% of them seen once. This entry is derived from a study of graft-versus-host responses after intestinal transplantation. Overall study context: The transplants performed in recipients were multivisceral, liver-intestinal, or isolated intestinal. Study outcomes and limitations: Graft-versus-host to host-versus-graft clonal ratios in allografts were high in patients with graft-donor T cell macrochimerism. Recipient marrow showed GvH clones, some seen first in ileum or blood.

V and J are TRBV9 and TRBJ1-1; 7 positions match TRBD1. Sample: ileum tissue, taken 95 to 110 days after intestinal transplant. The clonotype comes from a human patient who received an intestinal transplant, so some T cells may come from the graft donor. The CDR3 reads CASSVGGNRGGDTEAFF. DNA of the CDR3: TGTGCCAGCAGCGTAGGGGGGAACAGGGGAGGGGACACTGAAGCTTTCTTT.